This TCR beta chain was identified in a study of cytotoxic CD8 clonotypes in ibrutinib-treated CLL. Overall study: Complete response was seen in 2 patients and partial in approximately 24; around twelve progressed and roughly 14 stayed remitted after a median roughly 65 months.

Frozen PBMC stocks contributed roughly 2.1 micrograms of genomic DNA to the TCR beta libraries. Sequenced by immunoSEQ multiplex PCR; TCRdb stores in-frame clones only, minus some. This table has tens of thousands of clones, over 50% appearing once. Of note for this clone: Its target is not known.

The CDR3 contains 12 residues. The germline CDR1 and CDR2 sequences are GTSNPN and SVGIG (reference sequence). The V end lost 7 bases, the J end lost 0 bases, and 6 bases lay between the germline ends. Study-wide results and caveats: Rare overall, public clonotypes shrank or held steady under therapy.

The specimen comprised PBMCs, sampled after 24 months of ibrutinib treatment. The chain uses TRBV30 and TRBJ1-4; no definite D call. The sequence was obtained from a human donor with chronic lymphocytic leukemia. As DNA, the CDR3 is TGTGCCTCGTCATCAACTAATGAAAAACTGTTTTTT. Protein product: CASSSTNEKLFF.